The 26 T cell receptor beta chains given below trace back to one sample, sequenced in a study of blood T cell repertoires in COVID-19. The method was immunoSEQ multiplex PCR; TCRdb's version includes in-frame clones alone and lacks a portion of them. The sample includes 200,000 to 250,000 clones, under 90% seen only once; the top ten take just under 20%. The sequenced material came from peripheral blood. The receptor set was obtained from a man aged 25 to 40 with active or convalescent COVID-19.

The rearrangement joins TRBV18 to TRBJ2-1; 8 nucleotides line up with TRBD2. The junction had 12 bases not matched to a gene; V was cut back by 3 bases and J by 5 bases. This CDR3 is 17 amino acids long. The germline V gene has CDR1 KGHSH and CDR2 LQKENI. In DNA, the CDR3 is TGTGCCAGCTCACCTCCAATGGGCGGGGGGCCACACAATGAGCAGTTCTTC. Encoded protein: CASSPPMGGGPHNEQFF.

The chain is built from TRBV5-6 and TRBJ1-1; D may be TRBD1 (6 bases). Germline CDR1 is SGHDT and CDR2 is YYEEEE. This CDR3 is 14 amino acids long. The V and J ends lost 1 base and 2 bases respectively, with 9 bases between them. CDR3 coding DNA: TGTGCCAGCAGCTTGAGGGGACAAAACACTGAAGCTTTCTTT. This sequence encodes CASSLRGQNTEAFF.

V usage is TRBV4-3 and J usage is TRBJ1-6; TRBD1 agrees at 7 bases. Germline assignment: CDR1 LGHNA and CDR2 YSLEER. This CDR3 is 14 amino acids long. The trim removed 7 bases at V and 6 bases at J, leaving 6 bases unmatched. The CDR3 region has the DNA TGCGCCAGCAACCGGGACAGACTTAATTCACCCCTCCACTTT. Encoded protein: CASNRDRLNSPLHF.

This clone was detected once. This rearrangement joins TRBV10-2 to TRBJ1-5; no definite D call. The CDR3 sequence is 16 residues long. Germline CDR1 is WSHSY and CDR2 is SAAADI. The V end lost 2 bases, the J end lost 7 bases, and 18 bases lay between the germline ends. The CDR3 DNA is TGCGCCAGCAGTGAGCAGTGGTCTCCAACCCACCAGCCCCAGCATTTT. Translated, it gives CASSEQWSPTHQPQHF.

V is TRBV10-3 and J is TRBJ2-1, with 13 bases lining up with TRBD2. The CDR3 is 14 residues long. The V segment lost 4 bases and the J segment 8 bases; nucleotides outside the gene matches: 2. Germline CDR1 and CDR2: ENHRY and SYGVKD. CDR3: CAISGLAGGDEQFF. The CDR3 nucleotides are TGTGCCATCAGTGGACTAGCGGGAGGTGATGAGCAGTTCTTC.

The chain has TRBV7-7 and TRBJ2-5; 15 positions agree with TRBD2. Germline lookup yields CDR1 SSHAT and CDR2 FNYEAQ (reference sequence). This CDR3 is 17 amino acids long. V trimming: 3 bases; J trimming: 1 base; junction bases outside the gene matches: 3. CDR3 in amino acids: CASSLGLAGGPQETQYF. The CDR3, as DNA: TGTGCCAGCAGCTTGGGACTAGCGGGGGGACCCCAAGAGACCCAGTACTTC.

V is TRBV5-6 and J is TRBJ1-5; D possibly corresponds to TRBD1 (6 bases). Per the germline V gene, CDR1 is SGHDT and CDR2 is YYEEEE. The CDR3 has 16 amino acids. V was trimmed by 4 bases and J by 0 bases, leaving 14 bases between them. CDR3 sequence (DNA): TGTGCCAGCAGCCCCGGGGGGGCCCTTAGCAATCAGCCCCAGCATTTT. It specifies CASSPGGALSNQPQHF.

The rearrangement uses TRBV27 and TRBJ2-7; 7 bases match TRBD1. This CDR3 comprises 15 residues. CDR1 and CDR2 from the germline V gene are MNHEY and SMNVEV (reference sequence). After removal of 2 bases from V and 3 bases from J, the junction contained 7 bases not matched to a gene. This CDR3 is CASSLQGVLFYEQYF. Written as DNA, the CDR3 is TGTGCCAGCAGTTTACAGGGGGTCCTGTTCTACGAGCAGTACTTC.

The J gene is TRBJ1-2, the V gene TRBV5-1, with 10 bases fitting TRBD1. Unmatched junction bases numbered 3, after V lost 0 bases and J lost 7 bases. This CDR3 has 14 amino acids. Germline-derived CDR1 and CDR2 are SGHRS and YFSETQ. For the CDR3, the DNA is TGCGCCAGCAGCTTGGATGGGACAGGGGTTGGCTACACCTTC. Translating gives CASSLDGTGVGYTF.

Here the CDR3 DNA reads TGTGCCAGCAGCTTAGAGCTGGGGCGGCCCCAGCATTTT. Protein product: CASSLELGRPQHF. The chain is built from TRBV11-2 and TRBJ1-5, with a weak D call TRBD1 (5 bases). The CDR3 length is 13 residues. The germline V gene encodes CDR1 SGHAT and CDR2 FQNNGV. V lost 0 bases to trimming and J lost 9 bases, with 9 bases between them.

The chain joins TRBV18 to TRBJ1-1, with a tentative D call TRBD1 (6 bases). Trimming stripped 4 bases from V and 7 bases from J, with 10 bases between. Germline CDR1 is KGHSH and CDR2 is LQKENI. CDR3 length equals 12 residues. CDR3 amino acids: CASSRQAIEAFF. CDR3 bases: TGTGCCAGCTCACGACAGGCAATTGAAGCTTTCTTT.

The V call is TRBV9, the J call TRBJ2-7; no definite D call. Trimming shortened V by 0 bases and J by 5 bases, and 9 bases separated the two germline ends. The germline CDR1 and CDR2 sequences are SGDLS and YYNGEE. The CDR3 is made up of 13 amino acids. The CDR3 DNA is TGTGCCAGCAGCGTAGTTGCTGGGCACGAGCAGTACTTC. It yields the protein CASSVVAGHEQYF. Supplemented by reference TRBV9 and TRBJ2-7, the full variable domain reads DSGVTQTPKHLITATGQRVTLRCSPRSGDLSVYWYQQSLDQGLQFLIQYYNGEERAKGNILERFSAQQFPDLHSELNLSSLELGDSALYFCASSVVAGHEQYFGPGTRLTVT.

The CDR3 DNA reads TGTGCCAGCAGCTTAGCGCGGGAGACCTCTGGAAACACCATATATTTT. Protein: CASSLARETSGNTIYF. V and J are TRBV7-8 and TRBJ1-3; D remains ambiguous. CDR3 size: 16 residues. Germline values: CDR1 SGHVS, CDR2 FQNEAQ. Trimming removed 0 bases at V and 0 bases at J, with 9 bases between.

This chain joins TRBV7-2 and TRBJ2-7, with 12 bases lining up with TRBD1. The CDR3 runs to 16 residues. The trim removed 2 bases at V and 6 bases at J, leaving 8 bases unmatched. Germline lookup yields CDR1 SGHTA and CDR2 FQGNSA. CDR3 loop: CASSLSGTGGEVEQYF. The CDR3, as DNA: TGTGCCAGCAGCTTATCCGGGACAGGGGGCGAGGTCGAGCAGTACTTC.

This clone is a singleton in its sample. V is TRBV7-2 and J is TRBJ1-4, with D possibly matching TRBD1 (5 bases). This CDR3 region has 15 residues. The V end was cut by 5 bases, the J end by 7 bases, with 17 bases between. Germline V gives CDR1 SGHTA, CDR2 FQGNSA. The CDR3 loop reads CASSTRGRGGEKLFF. The CDR3 DNA reads as TGTGCCAGCAGCACAAGGGGACGCGGGGGTGAAAAACTGTTTTTT.

The J gene is TRBJ1-1, the V gene TRBV30; no reliable D call. Germline lookup yields CDR1 GTSNPN and CDR2 SVGIG (reference sequence). The CDR3 totals 10 residues. Trimming stripped 7 bases from V and 6 bases from J, with 9 bases between. CDR3 coding DNA: TGTGCCTCGCGGAAGGCTGAAGCTTTCTTT. Encoded protein: CASRKAEAFF.

This clone was detected only a few times. J is TRBJ2-1 and V is TRBV28, with 11 bases aligning to TRBD2. J gave up 9 bases and V 5 bases, and 9 bases lay outside the gene matches. The CDR3 is 15 residues long. Germline values: CDR1 MDHEN, CDR2 SYDVKM. The CDR3 DNA reads TGTGCCAGCAGTGGACTAGCGGGCCTCCGTGGTGAGCAGTTCTTC. Residues: CASSGLAGLRGEQFF.

The chain has TRBV7-9 and TRBJ2-3; TRBD1 is a possible D gene (6 bases). The germline V and J ends were trimmed by 4 bases and 5 bases, with 19 bases remaining between them. The CDR3 runs 16 residues. From germline, CDR1 is SEHNR and CDR2 FQNEAQ (reference sequence). In DNA form, the CDR3 reads TGTGCCAGCAGCTGGGGGCGGGTAACGGACCGAGATACGCAGTATTTT. Protein: CASSWGRVTDRDTQYF.

This chain uses TRBV7-2 with TRBJ1-6; 7 positions agree with TRBD1. Germline V gene data show CDR1 as SGHTA and CDR2 as FQGNSA. Germline trimming cut 6 bases from V and 7 bases from J; bases unmatched to any gene: 3. This CDR3 comprises 13 residues. The CDR3 DNA reads TGTGCCAGCAGGAGGGACAGCAATTCACCCCTCCACTTT. It yields the protein CASRRDSNSPLHF.

The rearrangement uses TRBV5-6 and TRBJ2-5; D call uncertain. The germline V gene encodes CDR1 SGHDT and CDR2 YYEEEE. V was pared by 0 bases and J by 7 bases, with 4 bases between. The CDR3 contains 11 residues. The CDR3 spells CASSLAGTQYF. CDR3 DNA: TGTGCCAGCAGCTTGGCGGGGACCCAGTACTTC.

The V and J genes are TRBV5-1 and TRBJ2-5; D call uncertain. Germline lookup yields CDR1 SGHRS and CDR2 YFSETQ. The length of the CDR3 is 14 residues. Trimming removed 1 base at V and 4 bases at J, with 11 bases between. The CDR3, as DNA: TGCGCCAGCAGCTTGACGCATCCGGGAGAGACCCAGTACTTC. Translating it yields CASSLTHPGETQYF.

The chain couples TRBV27 to TRBJ1-2; D unresolved. The CDR3 has 13 residues. V was clipped by 0 bases and J by 7 bases, with 9 bases between them. Germline V gene data show CDR1 as MNHEY and CDR2 as SMNVEV (reference sequence). CDR3 in amino acids: CASSLSRAGGYTF. CDR3 DNA: TGTGCCAGCAGTTTATCGCGAGCTGGTGGCTACACCTTC.

V and J are TRBV11-2 and TRBJ1-1; possibly TRBD1 for D (5 bases). This CDR3 is built from 14 residues. Trimming shortened V by 4 bases and J by 4 bases, and 13 bases separated the two germline ends. The germline V gene has CDR1 SGHAT and CDR2 FQNNGV. The CDR3 DNA is TGTGCCAGCAGCTGGGGCCGGGGAGGCACTGAAGCTTTCTTT. Its translation: CASSWGRGGTEAFF.

This clone was detected only a few times. The chain joins TRBV7-3 to TRBJ2-7; maybe TRBD1 (6 bases). The CDR3 has 14 amino acids. V was cut by 5 bases and J by 2 bases, with 13 bases left in between. The germline CDR1 and CDR2 sequences are SGHTA and FQGTGA. The CDR3 region is CASSPGVGTYEQYF. For the CDR3, the DNA is TGTGCCAGCAGCCCAGGGGTAGGGACCTACGAGCAGTACTTC.

The V gene is TRBV5-6, the J gene TRBJ1-2; perhaps TRBD1 as D (5 bases). V was clipped by 3 bases and J by 7 bases, with 13 bases between them. Germline V gene sequence: CDR1 SGHDT, CDR2 YYEEEE. The CDR3 consists of 13 residues. Here the CDR3 reads CASSSIRGSGYTF. The CDR3 nucleotides read TGTGCCAGCAGCTCGATAAGGGGATCTGGCTACACCTTC.

V is TRBV6-5 and J is TRBJ1-2; tentative D call: TRBD1 (5 bases). CDR3 size: 13 residues. Germline values: CDR1 MNHEY, CDR2 SVGAGI. The V and J ends lost 7 bases and 3 bases respectively, with 12 bases between them. The CDR3 loop is CASNTGFDYGYTF. The CDR3 nucleotides read TGTGCCAGCAATACAGGTTTTGACTATGGCTACACCTTC.